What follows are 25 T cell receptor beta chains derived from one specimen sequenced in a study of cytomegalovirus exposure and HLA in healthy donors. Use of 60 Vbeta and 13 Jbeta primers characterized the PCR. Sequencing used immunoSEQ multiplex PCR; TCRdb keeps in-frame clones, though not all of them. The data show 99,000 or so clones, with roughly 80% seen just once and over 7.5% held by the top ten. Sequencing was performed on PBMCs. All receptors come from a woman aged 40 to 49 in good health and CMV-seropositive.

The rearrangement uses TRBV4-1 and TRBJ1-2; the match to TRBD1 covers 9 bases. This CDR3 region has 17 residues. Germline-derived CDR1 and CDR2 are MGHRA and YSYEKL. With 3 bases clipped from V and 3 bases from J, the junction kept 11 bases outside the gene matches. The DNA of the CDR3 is TGCGCCAGCAGCCATCCGGGACAGGGACGGGCATACTATGGCTACACCTTC. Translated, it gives CASSHPGQGRAYYGYTF.

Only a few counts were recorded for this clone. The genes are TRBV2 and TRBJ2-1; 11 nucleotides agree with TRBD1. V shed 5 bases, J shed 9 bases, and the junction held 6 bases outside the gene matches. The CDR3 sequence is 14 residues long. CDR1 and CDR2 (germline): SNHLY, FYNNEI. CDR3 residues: CASSSGQGASEQFF. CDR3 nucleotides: TGTGCCAGCAGTTCCGGACAGGGGGCGAGTGAGCAGTTCTTC.

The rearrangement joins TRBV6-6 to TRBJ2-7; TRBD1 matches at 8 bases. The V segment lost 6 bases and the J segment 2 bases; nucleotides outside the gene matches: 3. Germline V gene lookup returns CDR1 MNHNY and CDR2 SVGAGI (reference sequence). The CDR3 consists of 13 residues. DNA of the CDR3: TGTGCCAGCAGGGACAGGGCGACCTACGAGCAGTACTTC. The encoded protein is CASRDRATYEQYF.

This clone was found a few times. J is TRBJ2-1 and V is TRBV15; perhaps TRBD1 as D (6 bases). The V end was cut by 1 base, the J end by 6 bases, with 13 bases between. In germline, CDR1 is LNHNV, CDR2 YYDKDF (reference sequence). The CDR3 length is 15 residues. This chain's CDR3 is CATSRGYRDRNEQFF. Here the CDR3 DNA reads TGTGCCACCAGCAGAGGGTACAGGGATCGCAATGAGCAGTTCTTC.

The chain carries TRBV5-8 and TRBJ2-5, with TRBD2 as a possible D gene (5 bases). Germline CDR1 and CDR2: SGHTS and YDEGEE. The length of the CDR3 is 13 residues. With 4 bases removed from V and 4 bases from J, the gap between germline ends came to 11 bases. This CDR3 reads CASSPGWRETQYF. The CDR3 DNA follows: TGTGCCAGCAGCCCGGGGTGGCGAGAGACCCAGTACTTC.

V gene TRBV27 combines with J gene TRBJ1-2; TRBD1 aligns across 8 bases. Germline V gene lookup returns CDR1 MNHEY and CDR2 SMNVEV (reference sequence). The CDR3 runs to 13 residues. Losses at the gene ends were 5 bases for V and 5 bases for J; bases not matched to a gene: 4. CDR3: CASSPRDRYGYTF. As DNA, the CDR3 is TGTGCCAGCAGTCCCCGGGACAGGTATGGCTACACCTTC.

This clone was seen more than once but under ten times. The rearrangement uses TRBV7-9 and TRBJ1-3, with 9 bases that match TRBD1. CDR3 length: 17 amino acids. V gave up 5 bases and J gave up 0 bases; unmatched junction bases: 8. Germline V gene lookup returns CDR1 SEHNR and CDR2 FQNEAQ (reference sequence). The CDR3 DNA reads TGTGCCAGCAGCCCGGGGGACAGGGAGTACTCTGGAAACACCATATATTTT. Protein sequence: CASSPGDREYSGNTIYF.

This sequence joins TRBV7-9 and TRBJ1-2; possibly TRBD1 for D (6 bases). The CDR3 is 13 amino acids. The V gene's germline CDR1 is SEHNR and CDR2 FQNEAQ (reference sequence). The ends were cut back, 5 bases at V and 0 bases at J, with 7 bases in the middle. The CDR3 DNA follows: TGTGCCAGCAGCGGGGGCGCTAACTATGGCTACACCTTC. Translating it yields CASSGGANYGYTF.

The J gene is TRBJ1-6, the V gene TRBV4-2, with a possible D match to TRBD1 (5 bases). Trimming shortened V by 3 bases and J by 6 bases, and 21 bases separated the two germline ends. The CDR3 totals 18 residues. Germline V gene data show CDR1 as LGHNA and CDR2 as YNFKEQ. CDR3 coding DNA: TGTGCCAGCAGCCACCAGGGCCCCCTCCCCGGGTTTAATTCACCCCTCCACTTT. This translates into CASSHQGPLPGFNSPLHF.

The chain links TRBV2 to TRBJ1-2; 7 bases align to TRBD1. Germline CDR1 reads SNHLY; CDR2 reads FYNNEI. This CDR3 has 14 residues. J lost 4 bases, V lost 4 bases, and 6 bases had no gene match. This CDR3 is CASSGDRDSYGYTF. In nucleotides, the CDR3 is TGTGCCAGCAGTGGGGACAGAGACAGCTATGGCTACACCTTC.

CDR3 coding DNA: TGCGCCAGCAGCCCGTTTGTCTCCTACGAGCAGTACTTC. It is translated as CASSPFVSYEQYF. The rearrangement joins TRBV4-1 to TRBJ2-7; D uncertain. Germline V gene lookup returns CDR1 MGHRA and CDR2 YSYEKL. V lost 4 bases to trimming and J lost 0 bases, with 7 bases between them. The CDR3 loop spans 13 amino acids.

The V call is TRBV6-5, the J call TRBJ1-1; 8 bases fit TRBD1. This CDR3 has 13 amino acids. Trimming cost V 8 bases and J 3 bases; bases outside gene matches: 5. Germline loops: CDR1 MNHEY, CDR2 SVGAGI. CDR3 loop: CASARGPDTEAFF. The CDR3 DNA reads TGTGCCAGCGCCAGGGGGCCTGACACTGAAGCTTTCTTT.

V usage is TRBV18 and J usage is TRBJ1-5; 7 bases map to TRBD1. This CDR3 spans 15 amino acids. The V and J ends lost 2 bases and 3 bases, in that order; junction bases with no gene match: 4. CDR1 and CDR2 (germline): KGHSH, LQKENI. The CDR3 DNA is TGTGCCAGCTCACCAGGACAGGTCGTCAATCAGCCCCAGCATTTT. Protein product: CASSPGQVVNQPQHF.

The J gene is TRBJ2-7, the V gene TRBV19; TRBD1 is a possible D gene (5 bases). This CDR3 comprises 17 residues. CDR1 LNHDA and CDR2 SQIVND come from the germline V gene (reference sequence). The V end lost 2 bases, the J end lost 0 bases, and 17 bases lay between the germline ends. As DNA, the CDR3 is TGTGCCAGTAGTATAATGGTCGAAACAGGTGTCTCCTACGAGCAGTACTTC. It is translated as CASSIMVETGVSYEQYF.

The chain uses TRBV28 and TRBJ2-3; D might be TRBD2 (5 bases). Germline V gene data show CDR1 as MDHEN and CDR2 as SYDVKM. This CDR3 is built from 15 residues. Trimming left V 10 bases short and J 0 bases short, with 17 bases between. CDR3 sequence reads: CAIHRRRTSTDTQYF. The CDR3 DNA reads TGTGCCATCCACCGGAGGCGTACTAGCACAGATACGCAGTATTTT.

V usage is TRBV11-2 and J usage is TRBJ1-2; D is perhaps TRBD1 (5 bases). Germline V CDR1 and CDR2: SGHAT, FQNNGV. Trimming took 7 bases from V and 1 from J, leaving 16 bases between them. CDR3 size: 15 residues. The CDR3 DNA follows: TGTGCCAGCACCTCAGTGCGGGACGGTAACTATGGCTACACCTTC. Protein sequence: CASTSVRDGNYGYTF.

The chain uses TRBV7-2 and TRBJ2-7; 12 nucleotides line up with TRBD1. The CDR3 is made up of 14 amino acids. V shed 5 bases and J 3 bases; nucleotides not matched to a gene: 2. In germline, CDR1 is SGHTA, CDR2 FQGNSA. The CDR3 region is CASSRDRGLYEQYF. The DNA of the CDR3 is TGTGCCAGCAGCAGGGACAGGGGGCTCTACGAGCAGTACTTC.

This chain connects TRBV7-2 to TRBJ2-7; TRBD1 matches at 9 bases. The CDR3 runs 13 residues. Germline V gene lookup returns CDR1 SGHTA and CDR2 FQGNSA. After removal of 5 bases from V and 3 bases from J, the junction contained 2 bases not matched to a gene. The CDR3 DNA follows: TGTGCCAGCAGCCGGGACAGGGTCTACGAGCAGTACTTC. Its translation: CASSRDRVYEQYF.

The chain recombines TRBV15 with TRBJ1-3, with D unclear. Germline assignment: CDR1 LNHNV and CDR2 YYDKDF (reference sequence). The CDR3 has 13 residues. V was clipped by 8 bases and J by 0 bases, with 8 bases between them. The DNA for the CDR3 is TGTGCCACCGGCGGTTTCTCTGGAAACACCATATATTTT. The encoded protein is CATGGFSGNTIYF.

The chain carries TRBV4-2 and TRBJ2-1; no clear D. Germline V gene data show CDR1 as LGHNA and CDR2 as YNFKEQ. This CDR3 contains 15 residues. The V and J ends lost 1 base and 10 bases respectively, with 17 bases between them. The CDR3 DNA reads TGTGCCAGCAGCCAAGGTCAAGCGCCCGGCTGGGAGCAGTTCTTC. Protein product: CASSQGQAPGWEQFF.

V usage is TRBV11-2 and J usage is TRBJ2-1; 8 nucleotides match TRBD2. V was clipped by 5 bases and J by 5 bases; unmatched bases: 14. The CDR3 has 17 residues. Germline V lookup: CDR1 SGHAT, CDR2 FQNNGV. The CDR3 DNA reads TGTGCCAGCAGCCTTTGGGGCGGACTAGCTCGGAACAATGAGCAGTTCTTC. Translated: CASSLWGGLARNNEQFF.

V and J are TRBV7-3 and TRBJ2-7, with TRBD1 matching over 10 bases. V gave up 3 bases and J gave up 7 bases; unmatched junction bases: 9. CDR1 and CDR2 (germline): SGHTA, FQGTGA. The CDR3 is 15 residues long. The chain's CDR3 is CASSLDGTGVQEQYF. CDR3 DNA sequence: TGTGCCAGCAGCTTGGACGGGACAGGGGTTCAAGAGCAGTACTTC.

CDR3 coding DNA: TGTGCCAGCAGTGAAAGTAGCAGCCTGCGAGGCTACACCTTC. It yields the protein CASSESSSLRGYTF. The chain joins TRBV2 to TRBJ1-2; D gene ambiguous. The CDR3 length is 14 residues. With 2 bases removed from V and 8 bases from J, the gap between germline ends came to 15 bases. In germline, CDR1 is SNHLY, CDR2 FYNNEI.

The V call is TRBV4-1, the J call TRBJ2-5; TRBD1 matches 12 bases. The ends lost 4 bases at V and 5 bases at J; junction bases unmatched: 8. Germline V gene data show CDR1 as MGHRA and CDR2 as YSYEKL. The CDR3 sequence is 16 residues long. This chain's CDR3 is CASSPRGTGGGETQYF. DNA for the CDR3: TGCGCCAGCAGCCCCCGCGGGACAGGGGGCGGGGAGACCCAGTACTTC.

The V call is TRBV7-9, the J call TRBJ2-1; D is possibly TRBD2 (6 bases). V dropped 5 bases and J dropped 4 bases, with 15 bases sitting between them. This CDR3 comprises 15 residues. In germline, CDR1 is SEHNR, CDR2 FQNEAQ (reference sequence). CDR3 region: CASSRPGLSYNEQFF. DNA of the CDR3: TGTGCCAGCAGCCGTCCGGGACTTTCTTACAATGAGCAGTTCTTC.